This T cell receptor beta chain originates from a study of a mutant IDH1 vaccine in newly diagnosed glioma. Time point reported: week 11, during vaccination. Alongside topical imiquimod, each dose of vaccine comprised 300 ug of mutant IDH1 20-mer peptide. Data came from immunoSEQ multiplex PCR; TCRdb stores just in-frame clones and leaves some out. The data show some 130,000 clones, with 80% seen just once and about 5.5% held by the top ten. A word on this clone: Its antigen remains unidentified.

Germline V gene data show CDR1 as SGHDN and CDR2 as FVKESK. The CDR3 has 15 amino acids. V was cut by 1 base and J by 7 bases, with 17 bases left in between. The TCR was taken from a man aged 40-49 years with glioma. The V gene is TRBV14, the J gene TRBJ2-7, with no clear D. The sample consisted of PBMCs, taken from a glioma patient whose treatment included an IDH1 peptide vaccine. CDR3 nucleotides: TGTGCCAGCAGCCAAGGTTTGATCCCTCCAAGGGAGCAGTACTTC. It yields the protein CASSQGLIPPREQYF.